The 22 T cell receptor beta chains below were found in one sample sequenced in a study of T cell clonotyping in hematopoietic cell transplantation (dated by TCRdb to the early 2020s). The sample's time point label, in plain terms: recipient sample about 28 days before transplant, after cytoreduction. The library was built by means of the immunoSEQ multiplex PCR assay. In its TCRdb copy, this immuneACCESS table keeps in-frame sequences only and misses some clones. Where compared with another copy, unresolved V genes explain less than half of these, and the others have no known cause. The sample includes around 5,000 clones, with about 30% observed a single time. The ten largest clones take up about a sixth of the sample. The sample here was peripheral blood mononuclear cells, taken before stem cell transplant. Receptor source: a man aged 50 to 59 with myelofibrosis. Some clones in this sample may be carry-over from other donors' samples.

The chain is built from TRBV1 and TRBJ2-5; TRBD1 is the table's D call, not checked against the DNA. TRBV1 is a pseudogene segment. The CDR3 has 18 amino acids. The DNA of the CDR3 is TGCACCAGCAGCCAAATCCCGACACAGGGGGCTTACCAAGAGACCCAGTACTTC. Translation: CTSSQIPTQGAYQETQYF.

This chain's CDR3 is CAWSAGVNYGYTF. The CDR3 region has the DNA TGTGCCTGGAGTGCCGGGGTTAACTATGGCTACACCTTC. The chain carries TRBV30 and TRBJ1-2; no clear D gene. CDR3 size: 13 residues. V lost 1 base, J lost 1 base, and 7 bases lay in between. The germline gives CDR1 GTSNPN, CDR2 SVGIG (reference sequence).

This clone was seen a handful of times. The V call is TRBV5-6, the J call TRBJ2-7; 7 bases fit TRBD1. The CDR3 loop spans 13 amino acids. Germline V gene sequence: CDR1 SGHDT, CDR2 YYEEEE. Trimming removed 2 bases from V and 7 bases from J; junction bases left unmatched: 6. CDR3 sequence reads: CASSLETGLEQYF. The CDR3 DNA follows: TGTGCCAGCAGCTTAGAGACAGGGTTGGAGCAGTACTTC.

This chain uses TRBV28 with TRBJ2-3; D is unclear. CDR3 length: 14 residues. V was pared by 5 bases and J by 0 bases, with 9 bases between. Germline CDR1 reads MDHEN; CDR2 reads SYDVKM. The chain's CDR3 is CASSPLASTDTQYF. As DNA, the CDR3 is TGTGCCAGCAGTCCGCTTGCTAGCACAGATACGCAGTATTTT.

In its sample, this clone is large (0.1 to 1%). The chain joins TRBV6-5 to TRBJ2-3, with D possibly TRBD2 on 6 matching bases. There are 14 residues in the CDR3. Germline CDR1 is MNHEY and CDR2 is SVGAGI. The V end lost 6 bases, the J end lost 5 bases, and 15 bases lay between the germline ends. The chain's CDR3 is CASRLSGSGDTQYF. Written as DNA, the CDR3 is TGTGCCAGCAGACTGTCTGGTAGCGGAGATACGCAGTATTTT.

This clone was counted between two and nine times. The chain recombines TRBV14 with TRBJ2-5, with D possibly TRBD2 on 6 matching bases. TRBJ2-7 explains the end of the DNA better; the J call may be wrong. The CDR3 extends over 13 amino acids. CDR1 is SGHDN and CDR2 is FVKESK in the germline V gene. The CDR3 loop reads CASSQDWRGEQYF. The CDR3 DNA is TGTGCCAGCAGCCAAGATTGGAGGGGCGAGCAGTACTTC.

In the case of this clone: At one end, the junction sequence differs from germline, possibly due to a read error. The V gene is TRBV30, the J gene TRBJ2-4, with 7 bases fitting TRBD1. CDR1 and CDR2 (germline): GTSNPN, SVGIG (reference sequence). The CDR3 runs 12 residues. The CDR3 DNA reads TGTGCCTGGAGTGGTGAGTGGGGACAGTTAGGCTTC. Translated: CAWSGEWGQLGF.

The CDR3 loop reads CAWSPDSYEQYF. The CDR3 DNA follows: TGTGCCTGGAGCCCGGACAGCTACGAGCAGTACTTC. The chain combines TRBV30 with TRBJ2-7; D perhaps matches TRBD1 (6 bases). The CDR3 is 12 residues long. The V gene's germline CDR1 is GTSNPN and CDR2 SVGIG (reference sequence). V lost 3 bases and J lost 3, with 9 bases in between.

This clone is labeled hyperexpanded. The rearrangement joins TRBV29-1 to TRBJ1-2; D is ambiguous. V dropped 1 base and J dropped 8 bases, with 5 bases sitting between them. CDR3 length: 10 residues. Germline-derived CDR1 and CDR2 are SQVTM and ANQGSEA. Here the CDR3 reads CSVEGFGYTF. The CDR3, as DNA: TGCAGCGTTGAAGGGTTCGGCTACACCTTC.

The chain links TRBV7-6 to TRBJ2-2; D is possibly TRBD2 (6 bases). The CDR3 is made up of 17 amino acids. Germline V gene data show CDR1 as SGHVS and CDR2 as FNYEAQ. V gave up 1 base and J gave up 0 bases, with 12 bases separating them. Here the CDR3 DNA reads TGTGCCAGCAGCTTAGACGTCGGGGGTTCGAACACCGGGGAGCTGTTTTTT. Protein: CASSLDVGGSNTGELFF.

The rearrangement uses TRBV6-1 and TRBJ2-5, with TRBD1 matching over 7 bases. V lost 1 base, J lost 4 bases, and 3 bases stayed unmatched. The CDR3 extends over 14 amino acids. Per germline, CDR1 MNHNS and CDR2 SASEGT. Here the CDR3 DNA reads TGTGCCAGCAGTGAAGGGACAGGCGGAGAGACCCAGTACTTC. This sequence encodes CASSEGTGGETQYF.

The chain combines TRBV2 with TRBJ2-7, with TRBD1 matching 9 bases. The length of the CDR3 is 15 residues. Germline V CDR1 and CDR2: SNHLY, FYNNEI. The trim removed 8 bases at V and 2 bases at J, leaving 10 bases unmatched. The CDR3 reads CASCRTGATTYEQYF. DNA for the CDR3: TGTGCCAGCTGTAGGACAGGGGCCACCACCTACGAGCAGTACTTC.

This clone was found a few times. The rearrangement links TRBV7-3 to TRBJ1-6; no reliable D call. The V gene's germline CDR1 is SGHTA and CDR2 FQGTGA. Trimming removed 5 bases from V and 4 bases from J, with 9 bases in between. The CDR3 has 14 residues. CDR3 sequence: CASSPPQYNSPLHF. The CDR3 DNA reads TGTGCCAGCAGCCCCCCCCAATATAATTCACCCCTCCACTTT.

This clone was counted between two and nine times. The rearrangement uses TRBV29-1 and TRBJ1-2; D call uncertain. CDR3 size: 12 residues. V lost 7 bases and J 4 bases, leaving 13 bases between the germline ends. Germline CDR1 SQVTM, CDR2 ANQGSEA. The CDR3 coding sequence is TGCAGCGCCAAAGCGGGGTTCTATGGCTACACCTTC. The encoded protein is CSAKAGFYGYTF.

With regard to this clone: A much larger clone is a single base away; this may be a read error. The sample contains more than one DNA sequence encoding this CDR3. V and J are TRBV30 and TRBJ1-2, with 8 bases identical to TRBD1. The CDR3 contains 13 residues. CDR1 is GTSNPN and CDR2 is SVGIG in the germline V gene (reference sequence). CDR3 in DNA: TGTGCCTGGGGACAGGGACAGAACTATGGTTACACCTTC. It translates to CAWGQGQNYGYTF.

This chain joins TRBV5-6 and TRBJ2-7; D uncertain. Trimming stripped 4 bases from V and 4 bases from J, with 12 bases between. The CDR3 is 13 residues long. The V gene's germline CDR1 is SGHDT and CDR2 YYEEEE. The CDR3 region has the DNA TGTGCCAGCAGCCTTGGTAGACTTTACGAGCAGTACTTC. Its protein is CASSLGRLYEQYF.

The chain recombines TRBV7-2 with TRBJ1-5; no clear D. This CDR3 has 15 amino acids. V was trimmed by 4 bases and J by 5 bases, leaving 15 bases between them. CDR1 and CDR2 from the germline V gene are SGHTA and FQGNSA. The CDR3 here is CASSYGPHWHQPQHF. CDR3 coding DNA: TGTGCCAGCAGCTACGGGCCTCATTGGCATCAGCCCCAGCATTTT.

This chain uses TRBV14 with TRBJ2-7, with D tentatively TRBD1 (6 bases). The ends were cut back, 0 bases at V and 4 bases at J, with 13 bases in the middle. CDR3 length equals 15 residues. Germline-derived CDR1 and CDR2 are SGHDN and FVKESK. CDR3 DNA: TGTGCCAGCAGCCAAGATACAGGGAATCGGTACGAGCAGTACTTC. It specifies CASSQDTGNRYEQYF.

This clone was counted between two and nine times. The V gene is TRBV6-5, the J gene TRBJ2-5, with 9 bases aligning to TRBD2. V shed 6 bases and J 5 bases; nucleotides not matched to a gene: 10. The CDR3 has 15 amino acids. Looked up from germline, CDR1 is MNHEY and CDR2 is SVGAGI. The CDR3: CASRRPAGGGETQYF. CDR3 sequence (DNA): TGTGCCAGCAGAAGACCAGCGGGGGGCGGGGAGACCCAGTACTTC.

The V call is TRBV7-6, the J call TRBJ1-1; TRBD1 is a possible D gene (5 bases). The length of the CDR3 is 13 residues. V gave up 5 bases and J gave up 4 bases, with 11 bases separating them. CDR1 SGHVS and CDR2 FNYEAQ come from the germline V gene. The CDR3 DNA sequence: TGTGCCAGCAGCCCGACAGTGGGCACTGAAGCTTTCTTT. Protein product: CASSPTVGTEAFF.

The V and J genes are TRBV30 and TRBJ1-2, with D perhaps matching TRBD1 (5 bases). Looked up from germline, CDR1 is GTSNPN and CDR2 is SVGIG (reference sequence). The CDR3 extends over 15 amino acids. Trimming removed 0 bases from V and 5 bases from J, with 16 bases in between. The DNA for the CDR3 is TGTGCCTGGAGTGTCCACCTAGGGGAGTTGTATGGCTACACCTTC. It encodes CAWSVHLGELYGYTF.

This clone was counted between two and nine times. V gene TRBV30 combines with J gene TRBJ2-6; D possibly corresponds to TRBD1 (5 bases). V was clipped by 4 bases and J by 2 bases, with 12 bases between them. CDR3 length: 15 residues. The germline V gene encodes CDR1 GTSNPN and CDR2 SVGIG (reference sequence). The CDR3 nucleotides read TGTGCCTGGAAGGGGAAAGGGACTGGGGCCAACGTCCTGACTTTC. Protein product: CAWKGKGTGANVLTF.